The present T cell receptor (beta chain) was sequenced within a study of vaccination effects on CD4 cells after COVID-19. A remark on this clone: Its cognate antigen is unknown.

Antigen-specific CD4+ T cell clonotypes were called by their expansion after viral peptide-pool culture in ViraFEST. Following a roughly ten-day culture, CD4+ T cells were purified. Vaccinated participants had no history of SARS-CoV-2 infection and tested negative for nucleocapsid antibodies. Study-level findings and limits: Clonal contraction was marked in infection- and vaccine-induced clones late after vaccination.

TCRdb's table, derived via immunoSEQ multiplex PCR, lists solely in-frame clones and lacks some. The repertoire holds 71,000 or so clones, with approximately 70% as singletons. This CDR3 comprises 13 residues. Germline-derived CDR1 and CDR2 are SGHAT and FQNNGV. Trimming at V came to 6 bases and at J to 4 bases, leaving 3 bases not matched to a gene. This receptor was obtained from a human donor who received a COVID-19 vaccine. The sample here was CD4+ T cells from PBMCs cultured with HCoV-OC43 spike peptides, taken before COVID-19 vaccination. Subset noted: HCoV-OC43 spike overlapping peptide pool stimulation. The chain uses TRBV11-2 and TRBJ2-5; 9 bases line up with TRBD1. The CDR3 DNA sequence: TGTGCCAGCAGGACAGGGGGTGGAGAGACCCAGTACTTC. Translation: CASRTGGGETQYF.